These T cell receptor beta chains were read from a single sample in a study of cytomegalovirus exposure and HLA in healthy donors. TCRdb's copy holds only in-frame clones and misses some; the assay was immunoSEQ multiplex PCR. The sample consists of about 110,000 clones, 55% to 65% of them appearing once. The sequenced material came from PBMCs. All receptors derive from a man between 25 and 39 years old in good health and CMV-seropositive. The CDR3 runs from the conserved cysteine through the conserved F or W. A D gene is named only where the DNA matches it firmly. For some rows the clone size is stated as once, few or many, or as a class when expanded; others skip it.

CDR3 DNA: TGTGCCAGCAGTTCCCACTTAGCGGGGGTCACAGATACGCAGTATTTT; CDR3 protein: CASSSHLAGVTDTQYF; D gene: TRBD2; V gene: TRBV6-6; clone size: -; J gene: TRBJ2-3
CDR3 DNA: TGTGCCAGCAGCCTTCGGGAGAGCACTGAAGCTTTCTTT; CDR3 protein: CASSLRESTEAFF; D gene: -; V gene: TRBV7-2; clone size: few; J gene: TRBJ1-1
CDR3 DNA: TGTGCCAGCAGCCAACTCGGACTAGCCAGCGGGACCCAGTACTTC; CDR3 protein: CASSQLGLASGTQYF; D gene: TRBD2; V gene: TRBV11-2; clone size: few; J gene: TRBJ2-5
CDR3 DNA: TGCGCCAGCAGCCAAGATCGAGAATTTGAAGCTTTCTTT; CDR3 protein: CASSQDREFEAFF; D gene: -; V gene: TRBV4-1; clone size: -; J gene: TRBJ1-1
CDR3 DNA: TGCGCCAGCAGCTTGTCACGGGGTGATCAAGAGACCCAGTACTTC; CDR3 protein: CASSLSRGDQETQYF; D gene: -; V gene: TRBV5-1; clone size: few; J gene: TRBJ2-5
CDR3 DNA: TGTGCCTGGAGTGTAGCCCAAAGCGGGGAGCTGTTTTTT; CDR3 protein: CAWSVAQSGELFF; D gene: -; V gene: TRBV30; clone size: -; J gene: TRBJ2-2
CDR3 DNA: TGTGCCACCAGCGAAACCTTCCCGACAGACGTGAGCGAGCAGTACTTC; CDR3 protein: CATSETFPTDVSEQYF; D gene: -; V gene: TRBV15; clone size: few; J gene: TRBJ2-7
CDR3 DNA: TGTGCCAGCAGCTTGGGGCGACAAGGAAACACCATATATTTT; CDR3 protein: CASSLGRQGNTIYF; D gene: -; V gene: TRBV5-6; clone size: -; J gene: TRBJ1-3
CDR3 DNA: TGCGCCAGCAGCTCTACTGGGCTCCGCTCCTACGAGCAGTACTTC; CDR3 protein: CASSSTGLRSYEQYF; D gene: -; V gene: TRBV5-1; clone size: -; J gene: TRBJ2-7
CDR3 DNA: TGTGCCAGCAGTTACTCCCAGTCGGGAGATACGCAGTATTTT; CDR3 protein: CASSYSQSGDTQYF; D gene: -; V gene: TRBV2; clone size: few; J gene: TRBJ2-3
CDR3 DNA: TGTGCCAGCAGTTACTCGACGGGAACTGGCGAGCAGTACTTC; CDR3 protein: CASSYSTGTGEQYF; D gene: -; V gene: TRBV6-5; clone size: -; J gene: TRBJ2-7
CDR3 DNA: TGTGCCAGCAGCCAGGACACGGGAGGGTACTACGAGCAGTACTTC; CDR3 protein: CASSQDTGGYYEQYF; D gene: TRBD2; V gene: TRBV4-2; clone size: once; J gene: TRBJ2-7
CDR3 DNA: TGTGCCAGCAGCTTAACGTATCGGGCTGAAGCTTTCTTT; CDR3 protein: CASSLTYRAEAFF; D gene: -; V gene: TRBV7-3; clone size: -; J gene: TRBJ1-1
CDR3 DNA: TGTGCCAGTAGTGGGACAGGGGTTCTCTCTGGAAACACCATATATTTT; CDR3 protein: CASSGTGVLSGNTIYF; D gene: TRBD1; V gene: TRBV19; clone size: -; J gene: TRBJ1-3
CDR3 DNA: TGCACCAGCAGCCCCTACCGACAGTGCGAGGGCTACACCTTC; CDR3 protein: CTSSPYRQCEGYTF; D gene: -; V gene: TRBV1; clone size: -; J gene: TRBJ1-2
CDR3 DNA: TGCGCCAGCAGCCCCCGGACAGGGGGCGAGGATACGCAGTATTTT; CDR3 protein: CASSPRTGGEDTQYF; D gene: TRBD1; V gene: TRBV5-1; clone size: few; J gene: TRBJ2-3
CDR3 DNA: TGTGCCAGCAGTATTAGACAGGGTAGGGATGAAAAACTGTTTTTT; CDR3 protein: CASSIRQGRDEKLFF; D gene: TRBD1; V gene: TRBV6-1; clone size: once; J gene: TRBJ1-4
CDR3 DNA: TGTGCCAGCAGCCGCGGGGTTAAGCTTCTCAATGAGCAGTTCTTC; CDR3 protein: CASSRGVKLLNEQFF; D gene: -; V gene: TRBV14; clone size: -; J gene: TRBJ2-1
CDR3 DNA: TGTGCCAGCTCAGCCCTAGTAAACACTGAAGCTTTCTTT; CDR3 protein: CASSALVNTEAFF; D gene: -; V gene: TRBV18; clone size: -; J gene: TRBJ1-1
CDR3 DNA: TGCGCCAGCAGCCGGGGACAGGGAAACTATTCACCCCTCCACTTT; CDR3 protein: CASSRGQGNYSPLHF; D gene: TRBD1; V gene: TRBV5-1; clone size: -; J gene: TRBJ1-6
CDR3 DNA: TGTGCCAGCAGCTCATACGGGTTCCAGCCCCAGCATTTT; CDR3 protein: CASSSYGFQPQHF; D gene: -; V gene: TRBV7-2; clone size: -; J gene: TRBJ1-5